Listed below are T cell receptor beta chains from one sample, sequenced in a study of blood T cell repertoires in COVID-19. TCRdb's table, derived via immunoSEQ multiplex PCR, lists solely in-frame clones and lacks some. The sample gives 130,000 or so clones, around 85% of which show up once; about 18% is in the top ten. The specimen was peripheral blood. The receptors derive from a woman aged 80 or over with acute or convalescent COVID-19. The CDR3 runs from the conserved cysteine through the conserved F or W.

v_gene: TRBV7-6
j_gene: TRBJ2-2
CDR3aa: CASSPPGRINTGELFF

v_gene: TRBV7-9
j_gene: TRBJ2-3
CDR3aa: CASSLGLAGRTDTQYF

v_gene: TRBV2
j_gene: TRBJ2-5
CDR3aa: CASRRTGVQETQYF

v_gene: TRBV13
j_gene: TRBJ2-5
CDR3aa: CASSYGQIQETQYF

v_gene: TRBV6-2/TRBV6-3
j_gene: TRBJ1-6
CDR3aa: CASSGSTGSSYNSPLHF

v_gene: TRBV21-1
j_gene: TRBJ2-2
CDR3aa: CASSKEENWASGGSYTGELFF

v_gene: TRBV11-2
j_gene: TRBJ2-7
CDR3aa: CASSLNRGGYSYEQYF

v_gene: TRBV18
j_gene: TRBJ2-5
CDR3aa: CASSPPGQGRETQYF

v_gene: TRBV11-2
j_gene: TRBJ2-3
CDR3aa: CASSSSPTSGGPQGTQYF

v_gene: TRBV5-1
j_gene: TRBJ2-1
CDR3aa: CASSLGLAGSNEQFF

v_gene: TRBV5-1
j_gene: TRBJ2-5
CDR3aa: CASSFYRGRGQETQYF

v_gene: TRBV5-1
j_gene: TRBJ2-2
CDR3aa: CASSLSGARNTGELFF

v_gene: TRBV3-1/TRBV3-2
j_gene: TRBJ2-1
CDR3aa: CASSRETSGSNDEQFF

v_gene: TRBV4-3
j_gene: TRBJ2-5
CDR3aa: CASSQEFRGGLGETQYF

v_gene: TRBV6-5
j_gene: TRBJ2-7
CDR3aa: CASSYSISGVHEQYF

v_gene: TRBV19
j_gene: TRBJ2-1
CDR3aa: CASSMDRGTYNEQFF

v_gene: TRBV5-1
j_gene: TRBJ2-7
CDR3aa: CASRPGTIDTYEQYF

v_gene: TRBV19
j_gene: TRBJ1-5
CDR3aa: CATKGRNRDQPQHF

v_gene: TRBV6-2/TRBV6-3
j_gene: TRBJ1-2
CDR3aa: CASSTTGDYGYTF

v_gene: TRBV7-8
j_gene: TRBJ2-1
CDR3aa: CASSLAPPSGGNYNEQFF

v_gene: TRBV4-3
j_gene: TRBJ2-1
CDR3aa: CASSPGGDSSSYNEQFF

v_gene: TRBV5-1
j_gene: TRBJ1-4
CDR3aa: CASSTTGQTNEKLFF

v_gene: TRBV19
j_gene: TRBJ2-1
CDR3aa: CASSGTSYNEQFF

v_gene: TRBV7-9
j_gene: TRBJ1-1
CDR3aa: CASSLNRGSVTEAFF

v_gene: TRBV6-5
j_gene: TRBJ1-5
CDR3aa: CASRRTGNQPQHF

v_gene: TRBV9
j_gene: TRBJ2-1
CDR3aa: CASSARQGSYNEQFF

v_gene: TRBV10-1
j_gene: TRBJ2-3
CDR3aa: CASSLASGPGTDTQYF

v_gene: TRBV19
j_gene: TRBJ1-2
CDR3aa: CASSSVDRGLPYYGYTF

v_gene: TRBV6-5
j_gene: TRBJ1-2
CDR3aa: CASSYGNRGGNYGYTF

v_gene: TRBV21-1
j_gene: TRBJ2-7
CDR3aa: CASSPRGFYEQYF

v_gene: TRBV30
j_gene: TRBJ2-2
CDR3aa: CATGRGRDTGELFF

v_gene: TRBV25-1
j_gene: TRBJ1-2
CDR3aa: CASSEPGTGGRNGYTF

v_gene: TRBV6-5
j_gene: TRBJ2-3
CDR3aa: CASSSTSGGNTDTQYF

v_gene: TRBV11-3
j_gene: TRBJ2-5
CDR3aa: CASSVGTTARETQYF

v_gene: TRBV10-2
j_gene: TRBJ1-1
CDR3aa: CASSSVTGTEAFF

v_gene: TRBV20-1
j_gene: TRBJ1-1
CDR3aa: CSAPNTEAFF

v_gene: TRBV7-2
j_gene: TRBJ2-2
CDR3aa: CASSLSRTGPNTGELFF

v_gene: TRBV6-5
j_gene: TRBJ1-2
CDR3aa: CASNRGQGNGYTF

v_gene: TRBV7-9
j_gene: TRBJ2-5
CDR3aa: CASSSGGRLEETQYF

v_gene: TRBV18
j_gene: TRBJ2-1
CDR3aa: CASSPQPSGYNEQFF

v_gene: TRBV12-3/TRBV12-4
j_gene: TRBJ2-4
CDR3aa: CASRTLDRGIQYF

v_gene: TRBV3-1/TRBV3-2
j_gene: TRBJ2-2
CDR3aa: CASSQVTGWDGELFF

v_gene: TRBV5-6
j_gene: TRBJ2-6
CDR3aa: CASSLGADTSGANVLTF

v_gene: TRBV5-1
j_gene: TRBJ2-1
CDR3aa: CASSLQVGADNEQFF

v_gene: TRBV24-1
j_gene: TRBJ1-4
CDR3aa: CASSGMLWEKLFF

v_gene: TRBV14
j_gene: TRBJ2-2
CDR3aa: CASSQAVGTGHAWELFF